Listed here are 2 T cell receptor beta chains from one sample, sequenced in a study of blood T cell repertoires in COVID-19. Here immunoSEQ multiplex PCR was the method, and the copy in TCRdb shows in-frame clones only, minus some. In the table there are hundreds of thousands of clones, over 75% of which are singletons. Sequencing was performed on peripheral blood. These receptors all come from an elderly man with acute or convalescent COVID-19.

The CDR3, as DNA: TGTGCCAGCAGCTTAGAGTCAGGGGGCGCGTATGGCTACACCTTC. It translates to CASSLESGGAYGYTF. This chain connects TRBV7-9 to TRBJ1-2; the match to TRBD1 covers 8 bases. Germline V lookup: CDR1 SEHNR, CDR2 FQNEAQ (reference sequence). The CDR3 covers 15 residues. J lost 5 bases, V lost 1 base, and 6 bases had no gene match.

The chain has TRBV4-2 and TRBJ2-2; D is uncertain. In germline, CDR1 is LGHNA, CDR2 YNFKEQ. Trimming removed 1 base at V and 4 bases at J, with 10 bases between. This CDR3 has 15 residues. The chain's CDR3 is CASSQAYSLTGELFF. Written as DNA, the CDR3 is TGTGCCAGCAGCCAAGCGTACAGCCTCACCGGGGAGCTGTTTTTT.